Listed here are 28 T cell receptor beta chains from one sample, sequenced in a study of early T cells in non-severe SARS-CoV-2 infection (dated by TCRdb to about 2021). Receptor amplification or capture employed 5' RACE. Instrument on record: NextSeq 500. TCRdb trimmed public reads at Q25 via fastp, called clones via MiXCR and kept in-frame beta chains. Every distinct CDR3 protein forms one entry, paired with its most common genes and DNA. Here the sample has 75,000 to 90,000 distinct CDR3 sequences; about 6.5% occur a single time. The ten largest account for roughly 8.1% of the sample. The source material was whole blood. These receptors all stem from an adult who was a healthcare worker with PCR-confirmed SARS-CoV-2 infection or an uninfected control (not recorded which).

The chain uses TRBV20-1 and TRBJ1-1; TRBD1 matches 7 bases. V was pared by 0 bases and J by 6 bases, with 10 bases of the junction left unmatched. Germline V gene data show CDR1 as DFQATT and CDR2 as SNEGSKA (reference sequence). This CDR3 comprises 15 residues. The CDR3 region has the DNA TGCAGTGCTAGAGACACGACAGGGCAGTTGCCTGAAGCTTTCTTT. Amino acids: CSARDTTGQLPEAFF.

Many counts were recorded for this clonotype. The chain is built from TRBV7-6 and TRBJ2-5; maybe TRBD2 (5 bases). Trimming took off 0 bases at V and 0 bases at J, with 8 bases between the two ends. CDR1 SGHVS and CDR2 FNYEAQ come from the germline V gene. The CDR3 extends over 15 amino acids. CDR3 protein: CASSLALTNQETQYF. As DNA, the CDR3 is TGTGCCAGCAGCTTAGCGCTGACTAACCAAGAGACCCAGTACTTC.

In DNA form, the CDR3 reads TGTGCCATCAGTGACAGGGGGGGATTGAGCAATCAGCCCCAGCATTTT. Translating gives CAISDRGGLSNQPQHF. V gene TRBV10-3 combines with J gene TRBJ1-5, with 7 bases aligning to TRBD1. The CDR3 loop spans 16 amino acids. V lost 3 bases, J lost 1 base, and 6 bases stayed unmatched. CDR1 and CDR2 (germline): ENHRY, SYGVKD.

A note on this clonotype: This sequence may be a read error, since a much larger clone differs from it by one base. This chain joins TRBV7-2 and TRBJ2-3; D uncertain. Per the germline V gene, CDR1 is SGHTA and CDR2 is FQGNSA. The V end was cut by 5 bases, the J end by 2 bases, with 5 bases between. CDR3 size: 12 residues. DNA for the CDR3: TGTGCCAGCAGCCCTAACACAGATACGCAGTATTTT. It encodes CASSPNTDTQYF.

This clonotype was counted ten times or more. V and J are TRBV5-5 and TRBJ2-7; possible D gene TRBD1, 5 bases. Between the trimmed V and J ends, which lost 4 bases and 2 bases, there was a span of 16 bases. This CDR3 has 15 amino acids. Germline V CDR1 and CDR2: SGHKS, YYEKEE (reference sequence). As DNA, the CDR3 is TGTGCCAGCAGCCAGTCCCAATCACAGGCCTACGAGCAGTACTTC. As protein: CASSQSQSQAYEQYF.

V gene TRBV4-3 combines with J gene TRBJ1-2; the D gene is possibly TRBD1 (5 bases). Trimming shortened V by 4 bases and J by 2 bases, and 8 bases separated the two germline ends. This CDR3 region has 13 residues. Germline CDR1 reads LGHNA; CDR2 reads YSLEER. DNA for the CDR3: TGCGCCAGCAGCCCGGACACGAACTATGGCTACACCTTC. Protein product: CASSPDTNYGYTF.

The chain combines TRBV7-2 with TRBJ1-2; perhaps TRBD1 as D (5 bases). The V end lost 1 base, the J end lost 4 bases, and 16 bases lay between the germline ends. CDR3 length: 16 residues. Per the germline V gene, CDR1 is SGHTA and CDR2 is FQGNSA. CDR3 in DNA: TGTGCCAGCAGCTTAGGTCCGAGGGGCGCGGCCTATGGCTACACCTTC. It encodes CASSLGPRGAAYGYTF. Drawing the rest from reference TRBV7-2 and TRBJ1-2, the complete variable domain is GAGVSQSPSNKVTEKGKDVELRCDPISGHTALYWYRQSLGQGLEFLIYFQGNSAPDKSGLPSDRFSAERTGGSVSTLTIQRTQQEDSAVYLCASSLGPRGAAYGYTFGSGTRLTVV.

The DNA for the CDR3 is TGTGCCAGCAGCTCCTACACCGGGACAAGGAACAATGAGCAGTTCTTC. Its protein product is CASSSYTGTRNNEQFF. V is TRBV5-6 and J is TRBJ2-1; D may be TRBD1 (6 bases). This CDR3 spans 16 amino acids. Germline lookup yields CDR1 SGHDT and CDR2 YYEEEE. V was shortened by 3 bases and J by 5 bases, with 18 bases between the two germline ends.

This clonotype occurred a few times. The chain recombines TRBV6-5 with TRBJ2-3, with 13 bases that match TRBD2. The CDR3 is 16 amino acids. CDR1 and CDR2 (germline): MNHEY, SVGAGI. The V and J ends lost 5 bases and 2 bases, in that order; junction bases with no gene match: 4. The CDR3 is CASSDGTSGTTDTQYF. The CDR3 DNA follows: TGTGCCAGCAGTGATGGGACTAGCGGGACCACAGATACGCAGTATTTT.

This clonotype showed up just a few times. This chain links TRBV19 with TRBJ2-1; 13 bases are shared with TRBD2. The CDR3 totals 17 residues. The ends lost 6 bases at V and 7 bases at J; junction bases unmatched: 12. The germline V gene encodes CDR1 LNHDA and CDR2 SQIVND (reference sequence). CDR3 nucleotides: TGTGCCAGTAGCCGGACTAGCGGGAGATCCCCAGGGAATGAGCAGTTCTTC. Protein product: CASSRTSGRSPGNEQFF.

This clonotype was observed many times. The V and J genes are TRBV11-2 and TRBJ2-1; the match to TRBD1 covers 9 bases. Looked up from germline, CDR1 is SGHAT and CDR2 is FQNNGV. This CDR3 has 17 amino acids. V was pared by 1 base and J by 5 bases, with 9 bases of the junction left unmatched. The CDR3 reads CASSLATGTGRHNEQFF. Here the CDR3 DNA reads TGTGCCAGCAGCTTAGCCACCGGGACAGGGCGACACAATGAGCAGTTCTTC.

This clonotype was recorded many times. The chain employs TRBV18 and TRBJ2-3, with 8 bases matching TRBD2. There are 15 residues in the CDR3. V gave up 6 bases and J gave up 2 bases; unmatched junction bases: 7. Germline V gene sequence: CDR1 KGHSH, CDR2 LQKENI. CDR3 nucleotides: TGTGCCAGCTCCCCCTCCGGGGGGGCCACAGATACGCAGTATTTT. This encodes CASSPSGGATDTQYF.

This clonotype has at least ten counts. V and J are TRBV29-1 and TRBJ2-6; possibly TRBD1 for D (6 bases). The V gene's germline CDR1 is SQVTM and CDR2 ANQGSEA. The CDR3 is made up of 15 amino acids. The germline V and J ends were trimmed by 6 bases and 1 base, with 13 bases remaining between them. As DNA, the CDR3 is TGCAGCGTGGACGACAGGTCTTCTGGGGCCAACGTCCTGACTTTC. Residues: CSVDDRSSGANVLTF.

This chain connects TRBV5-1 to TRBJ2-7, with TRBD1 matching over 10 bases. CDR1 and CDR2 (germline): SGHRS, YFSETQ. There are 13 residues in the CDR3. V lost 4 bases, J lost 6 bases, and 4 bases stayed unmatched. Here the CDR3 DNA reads TGCGCCAGCAGCAGCGGGACAGGGGTCGAGCAGTACTTC. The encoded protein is CASSSGTGVEQYF.

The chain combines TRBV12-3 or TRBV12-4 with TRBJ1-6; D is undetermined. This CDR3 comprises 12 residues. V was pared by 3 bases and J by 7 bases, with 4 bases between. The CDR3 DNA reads TGTGCCAGCAGTTTCGGGAATTCACCCCTCCACTTT. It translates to CASSFGNSPLHF.

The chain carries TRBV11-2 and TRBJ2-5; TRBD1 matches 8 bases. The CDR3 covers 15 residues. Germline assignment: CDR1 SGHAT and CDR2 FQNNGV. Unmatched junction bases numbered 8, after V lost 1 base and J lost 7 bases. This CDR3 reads CASSLVTGARGTQYF. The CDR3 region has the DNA TGTGCCAGCAGCTTAGTGACAGGGGCCAGAGGGACCCAGTACTTC.

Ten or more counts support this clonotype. The CDR3 reads CASSSARTDTQYF. DNA for the CDR3: TGTGCCAGCAGTTCCGCGCGGACAGATACGCAGTATTTT. The rearrangement joins TRBV12-3 or TRBV12-4 to TRBJ2-3; D is unclear. The germline V and J ends were trimmed by 4 bases and 3 bases, with 8 bases remaining between them. This CDR3 comprises 13 residues.

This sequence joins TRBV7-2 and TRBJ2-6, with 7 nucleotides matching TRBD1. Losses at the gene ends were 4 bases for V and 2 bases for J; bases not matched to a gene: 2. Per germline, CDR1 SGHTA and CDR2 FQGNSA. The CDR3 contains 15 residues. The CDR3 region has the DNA TGTGCCAGCAGCTACAGGGGAACTGGGGCCAACGTCCTGACTTTC. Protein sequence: CASSYRGTGANVLTF.

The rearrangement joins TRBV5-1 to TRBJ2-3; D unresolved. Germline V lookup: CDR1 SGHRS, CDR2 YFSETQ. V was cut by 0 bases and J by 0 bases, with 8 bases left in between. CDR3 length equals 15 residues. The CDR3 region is CASSLGAASTDTQYF. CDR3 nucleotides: TGCGCCAGCAGCTTGGGGGCAGCAAGCACAGATACGCAGTATTTT. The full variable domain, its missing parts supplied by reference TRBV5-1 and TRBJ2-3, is KAGVTQTPRYLIKTRGQQVTLSCSPISGHRSVSWYQQTPGQGLQFLFEYFSETQRNKGNFPGRFSGRQFSNSRSEMNVSTLELGDSALYLCASSLGAASTDTQYFGPGTRLTVL.

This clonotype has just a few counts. The CDR3 sequence is CATSGGSDQPQHF. Here the CDR3 DNA reads TGTGCCACCAGTGGGGGCTCGGATCAGCCCCAGCATTTT. V is TRBV24-1 and J is TRBJ1-5; D is perhaps TRBD1 (5 bases). CDR3 length: 13 amino acids. CDR1 is KGHDR, CDR2 SFDVKD, per germline. Deletions cut 5 bases from V and 5 bases from J, with 9 bases between.

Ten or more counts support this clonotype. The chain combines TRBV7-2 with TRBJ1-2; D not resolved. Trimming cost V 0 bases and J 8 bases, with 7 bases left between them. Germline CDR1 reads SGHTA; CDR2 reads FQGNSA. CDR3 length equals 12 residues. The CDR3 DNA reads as TGTGCCAGCAGCTTAGCCTCATTCGGCTACACCTTC. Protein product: CASSLASFGYTF.

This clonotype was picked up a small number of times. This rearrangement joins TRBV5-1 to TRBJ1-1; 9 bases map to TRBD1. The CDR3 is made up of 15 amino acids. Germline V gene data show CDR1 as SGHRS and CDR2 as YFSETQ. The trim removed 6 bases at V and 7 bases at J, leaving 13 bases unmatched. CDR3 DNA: TGCGCCAGCATGCCACGAACAGGGGGCGCCGGTGAAGCTTTCTTT. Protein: CASMPRTGGAGEAFF.

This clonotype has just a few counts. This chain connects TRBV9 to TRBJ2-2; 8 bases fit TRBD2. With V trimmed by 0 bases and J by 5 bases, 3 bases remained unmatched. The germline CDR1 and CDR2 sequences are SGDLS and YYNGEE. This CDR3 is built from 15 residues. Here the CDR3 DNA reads TGTGCCAGCAGCGTAGCTGCGGGAGGTACCGGGGAGCTGTTTTTT. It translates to CASSVAAGGTGELFF. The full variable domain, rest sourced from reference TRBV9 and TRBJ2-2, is DSGVTQTPKHLITATGQRVTLRCSPRSGDLSVYWYQQSLDQGLQFLIQYYNGEERAKGNILERFSAQQFPDLHSELNLSSLELGDSALYFCASSVAAGGTGELFFGEGSRLTVL.

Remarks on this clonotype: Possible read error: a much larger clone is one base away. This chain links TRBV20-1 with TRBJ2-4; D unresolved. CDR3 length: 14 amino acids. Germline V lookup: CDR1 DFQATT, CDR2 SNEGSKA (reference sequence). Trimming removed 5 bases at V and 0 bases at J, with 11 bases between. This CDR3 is CSAPVTLAKNIQYF. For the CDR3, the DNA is TGCAGTGCTCCCGTCACTCTAGCCAAAAACATTCAGTACTTC.

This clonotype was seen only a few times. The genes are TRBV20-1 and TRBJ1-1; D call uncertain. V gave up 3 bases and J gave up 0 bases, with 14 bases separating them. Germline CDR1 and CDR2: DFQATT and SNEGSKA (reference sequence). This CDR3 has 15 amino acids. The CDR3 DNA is TGCAGTGCTAGTGGAGTTCTTTTGGTGAACACTGAAGCTTTCTTT. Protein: CSASGVLLVNTEAFF.

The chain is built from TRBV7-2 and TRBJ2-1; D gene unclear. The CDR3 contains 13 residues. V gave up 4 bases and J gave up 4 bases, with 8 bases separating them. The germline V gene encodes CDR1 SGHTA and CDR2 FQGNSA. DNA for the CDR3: TGTGCCAGCAGCTCGGAACTTTACAATGAGCAGTTCTTC. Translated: CASSSELYNEQFF. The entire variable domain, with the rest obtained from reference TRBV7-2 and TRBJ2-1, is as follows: GAGVSQSPSNKVTEKGKDVELRCDPISGHTALYWYRQSLGQGLEFLIYFQGNSAPDKSGLPSDRFSAERTGGSVSTLTIQRTQQEDSAVYLCASSSELYNEQFFGPGTRLTVL.

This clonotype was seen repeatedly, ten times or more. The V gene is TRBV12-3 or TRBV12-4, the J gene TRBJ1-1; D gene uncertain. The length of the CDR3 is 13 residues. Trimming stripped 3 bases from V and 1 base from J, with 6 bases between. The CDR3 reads CASSFTSNTEAFF. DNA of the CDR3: TGTGCCAGCAGTTTTACCTCGAACACTGAAGCTTTCTTT.

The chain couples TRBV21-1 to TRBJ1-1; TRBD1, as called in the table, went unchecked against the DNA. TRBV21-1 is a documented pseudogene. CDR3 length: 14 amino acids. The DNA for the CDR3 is TGTGCCAGCAGCAAAGGAGGAAGGGGGGCTGAAGCTTTCTTT. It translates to CASSKGGRGAEAFF.